This TCR beta chain emerged from a study of technical replicates of blood from several donors. The germline V gene encodes CDR1 KGHSH and CDR2 LQKENI. There are 15 residues in the CDR3. The table came from immunoSEQ multiplex PCR; TCRdb's copy has only in-frame clones and leaves some out. The sample includes some 90,000 clones, approximately 95% seen only once; the top ten take roughly 0.34%. The specimen sequenced was T cells isolated from PBMCs. The receptor comes from a human donor in good health. The chain joins TRBV18 to TRBJ2-5, with TRBD1 matching over 10 bases. The last part of the DNA fits TRBJ2-7 better; the J call may be wrong. The CDR3 reads CASSPGTGAGYEQYF. CDR3 coding DNA: TGTGCCAGCTCACCCGGGACAGGGGCCGGCTACGAGCAGTACTTC.